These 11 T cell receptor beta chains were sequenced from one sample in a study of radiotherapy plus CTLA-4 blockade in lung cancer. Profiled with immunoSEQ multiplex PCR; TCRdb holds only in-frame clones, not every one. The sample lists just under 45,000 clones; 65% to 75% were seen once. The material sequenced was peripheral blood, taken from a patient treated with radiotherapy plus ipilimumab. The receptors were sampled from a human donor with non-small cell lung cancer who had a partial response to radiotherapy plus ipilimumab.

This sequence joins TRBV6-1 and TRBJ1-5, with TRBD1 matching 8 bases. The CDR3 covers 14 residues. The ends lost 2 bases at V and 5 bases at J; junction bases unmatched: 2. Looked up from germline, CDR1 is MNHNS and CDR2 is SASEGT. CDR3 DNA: TGTGCCAGCAGTGAAAACAGGGGGGATCAGCCCCAGCATTTT. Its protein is CASSENRGDQPQHF.

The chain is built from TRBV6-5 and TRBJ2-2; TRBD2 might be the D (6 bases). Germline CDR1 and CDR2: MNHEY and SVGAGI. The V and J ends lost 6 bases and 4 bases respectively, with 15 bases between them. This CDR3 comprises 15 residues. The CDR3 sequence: CASRGTGLPTGELFF. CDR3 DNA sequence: TGTGCCAGCAGGGGGACTGGACTCCCCACCGGGGAGCTGTTTTTT.

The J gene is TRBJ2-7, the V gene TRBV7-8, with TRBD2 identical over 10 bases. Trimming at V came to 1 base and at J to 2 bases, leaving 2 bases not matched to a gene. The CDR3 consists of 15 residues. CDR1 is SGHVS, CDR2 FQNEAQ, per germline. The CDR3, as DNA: TGTGCCAGCAGCTTAGTAGCGGGAGGTACCTACGAGCAGTACTTC. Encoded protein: CASSLVAGGTYEQYF.

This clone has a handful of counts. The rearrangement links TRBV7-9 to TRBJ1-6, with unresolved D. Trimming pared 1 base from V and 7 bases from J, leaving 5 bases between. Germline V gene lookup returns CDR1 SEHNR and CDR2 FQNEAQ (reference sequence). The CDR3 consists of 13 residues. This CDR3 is CASSLVENSPLHF. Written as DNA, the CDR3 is TGTGCCAGCAGCTTAGTTGAGAATTCACCCCTCCACTTT.

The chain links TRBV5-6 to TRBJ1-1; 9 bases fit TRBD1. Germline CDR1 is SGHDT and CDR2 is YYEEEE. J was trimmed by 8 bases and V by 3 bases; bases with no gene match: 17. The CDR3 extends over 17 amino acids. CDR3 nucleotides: TGTGCCAGCAGCTGGCTGCCCTCCGGGACAGGGTTTTCCGAAGCTTTCTTT. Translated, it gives CASSWLPSGTGFSEAFF.

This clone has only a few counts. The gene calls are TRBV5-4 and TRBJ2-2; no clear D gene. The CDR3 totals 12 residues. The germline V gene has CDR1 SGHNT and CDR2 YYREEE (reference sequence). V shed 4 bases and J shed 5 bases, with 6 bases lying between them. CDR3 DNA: TGTGCCAGCAGCGACAAGACCGGGGAGCTGTTTTTT. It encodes CASSDKTGELFF.

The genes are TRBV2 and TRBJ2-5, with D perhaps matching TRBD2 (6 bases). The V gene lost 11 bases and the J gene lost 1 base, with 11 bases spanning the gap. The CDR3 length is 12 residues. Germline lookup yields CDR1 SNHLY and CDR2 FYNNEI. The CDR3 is CARHGGQETQYF. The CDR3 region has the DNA TGTGCCCGACACGGGGGCCAAGAGACCCAGTACTTC.

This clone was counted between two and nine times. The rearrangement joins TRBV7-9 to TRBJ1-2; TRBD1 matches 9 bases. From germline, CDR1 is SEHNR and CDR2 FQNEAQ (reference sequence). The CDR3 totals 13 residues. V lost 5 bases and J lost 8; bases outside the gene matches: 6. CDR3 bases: TGTGCCAGCAGCCAGACAGGGGGAATAGGCTACACCTTC. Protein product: CASSQTGGIGYTF. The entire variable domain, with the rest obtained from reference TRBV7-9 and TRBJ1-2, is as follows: DTGVSQNPRHKITKRGQNVTFRCDPISEHNRLYWYRQTLGQGPEFLTYFQNEAQLEKSRLLSDRFSAERPKGSFSTLEIQRTEQGDSAMYLCASSQTGGIGYTFGSGTRLTVV.

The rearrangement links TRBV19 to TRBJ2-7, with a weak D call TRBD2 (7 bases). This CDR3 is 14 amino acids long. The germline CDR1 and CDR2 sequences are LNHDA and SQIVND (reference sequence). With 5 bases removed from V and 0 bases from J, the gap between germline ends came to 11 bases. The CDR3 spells CASSLGGDSYEQYF. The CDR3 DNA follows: TGTGCCAGTAGTTTAGGGGGGGACTCCTACGAGCAGTACTTC.

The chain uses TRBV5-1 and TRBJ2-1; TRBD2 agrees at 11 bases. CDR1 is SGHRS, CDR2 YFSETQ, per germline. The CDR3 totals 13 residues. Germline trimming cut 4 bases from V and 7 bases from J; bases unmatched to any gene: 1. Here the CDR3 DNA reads TGCGCCAGCAGCAGGACTAGCGGGAATGAGCAGTTCTTC. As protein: CASSRTSGNEQFF.

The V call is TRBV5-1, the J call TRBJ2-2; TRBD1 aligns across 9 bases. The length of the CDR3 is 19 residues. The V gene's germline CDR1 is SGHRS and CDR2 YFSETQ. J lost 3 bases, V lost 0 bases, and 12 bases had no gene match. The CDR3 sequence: CASSLERGVWDRDTGELFF. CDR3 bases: TGCGCCAGCAGCTTGGAACGTGGGGTGTGGGACAGGGACACCGGGGAGCTGTTTTTT.